These 31 T cell receptor beta chains were all obtained from the same sample, sequenced in a study of CD8+CD57+ T cells in acquired aplastic anemia. CDR3 and TCR beta VDJ profiling relied on genomic DNA as the template. TCRdb re-analysed the reads in MiXCR, keeping a single row per CDR3 protein. The sample holds roughly 63,000 distinct CDR3 sequences, approximately 50% seen once. The sequenced sample was sorted CD4+, CD8+, or CD8+CD57+ T cells (not recorded which) from PBMCs. The source is a human donor in good health, serving as a control.

The chain is built from TRBV6-1 and TRBJ2-7, with a weak D call TRBD1 (5 bases). Trimming took off 3 bases at V and 6 bases at J, with 15 bases between the two ends. The length of the CDR3 is 14 residues. Looked up from germline, CDR1 is MNHNS and CDR2 is SASEGT. The CDR3 spells CASSDRVIVFEQYF. In DNA, the CDR3 is TGTGCCAGCAGTGACAGGGTGATTGTTTTCGAGCAGTACTTC.

The J gene is TRBJ2-1, the V gene TRBV20-1, with 10 bases aligning to TRBD2. The CDR3 has 15 amino acids. The germline CDR1 and CDR2 sequences are DFQATT and SNEGSKA (reference sequence). V trimming: 6 bases; J trimming: 8 bases; junction bases outside the gene matches: 13. CDR3 amino acids: CSARPLAGVHYEQFF. DNA for the CDR3: TGCAGTGCCCGACCCCTAGCGGGAGTTCATTATGAGCAGTTCTTC.

The rearrangement links TRBV20-1 to TRBJ1-1, with 8 bases that match TRBD1. The germline CDR1 and CDR2 sequences are DFQATT and SNEGSKA (reference sequence). The CDR3 contains 15 residues. V trimming: 3 bases; J trimming: 6 bases; junction bases outside the gene matches: 12. The chain's CDR3 is CSARRQGLRQAEAFF. The CDR3 DNA sequence: TGCAGTGCTAGGCGACAGGGGTTGAGGCAAGCTGAAGCTTTCTTT.

The rearrangement joins TRBV2 to TRBJ1-6, with D possibly TRBD1 on 6 matching bases. V dropped 6 bases and J dropped 10 bases, with 19 bases sitting between them. Germline V lookup: CDR1 SNHLY, CDR2 FYNNEI. The CDR3 contains 15 residues. CDR3: CASSPLAGGESPLHF. In nucleotides, the CDR3 is TGTGCCAGCAGCCCTCTAGCGGGGGGCGAGTCACCCCTCCACTTT.

In its sample, this clonotype was seen many times. The chain couples TRBV9 to TRBJ1-3; tentative D call: TRBD1 (5 bases). The CDR3 covers 16 residues. Trimming pared 3 bases from V and 0 bases from J, leaving 13 bases between. Germline CDR1 SGDLS, CDR2 YYNGEE. The CDR3 spells CASSGDPTNSGNTIYF. The CDR3 DNA reads as TGTGCCAGCAGCGGGGACCCGACAAACTCTGGAAACACCATATATTTT.

This clonotype is a singleton in its sample. The chain recombines TRBV9 with TRBJ1-6, with D unclear. V was shortened by 3 bases and J by 12 bases, with 19 bases between the two germline ends. The CDR3 covers 15 residues. Per the germline V gene, CDR1 is SGDLS and CDR2 is YYNGEE. CDR3 nucleotides: TGTGCCAGCAGCGCACAACCAGCTGACACGGTACCCCTCCACTTT. Translating it yields CASSAQPADTVPLHF. Based on the CDR3 plus reference TRBV9 and TRBJ1-6, the full variable domain is DSGVTQTPKHLITATGQRVTLRCSPRSGDLSVYWYQQSLDQGLQFLIQYYNGEERAKGNILERFSAQQFPDLHSELNLSSLELGDSALYFCASSAQPADTVPLHFGNGTRLTVT.

This rearrangement joins TRBV19 to TRBJ2-1; D remains ambiguous. Per the germline V gene, CDR1 is LNHDA and CDR2 is SQIVND (reference sequence). The V end was cut by 3 bases, the J end by 5 bases, with 14 bases between. The length of the CDR3 is 15 residues. Here the CDR3 DNA reads TGTGCCAGTAGTATTGGGGTTGGGGAAAACAATGAGCAGTTCTTC. Its translation is CASSIGVGENNEQFF.

The chain uses TRBV2 and TRBJ2-5; no clear D gene. Trimming removed 7 bases at V and 0 bases at J, with 9 bases between. The CDR3 contains 13 residues. Germline V gene sequence: CDR1 SNHLY, CDR2 FYNNEI. The CDR3, as DNA: TGTGCCAGCAAACTGATGAACCAAGAGACCCAGTACTTC. Its translation is CASKLMNQETQYF.

A note on this clonotype: At one end, the junction sequence differs from germline, possibly due to a read error. The rearrangement joins TRBV5-1 to TRBJ1-2, with TRBD1 matching over 10 bases. CDR3 size: 15 residues. CDR1 is SGHRS, CDR2 YFSETQ, per germline. CDR3 residues: CASSPTGQGTYGYTF. The CDR3 nucleotides read TGCGCCAGCAGCCCAACGGGACAGGGGACCTATGGCTACACTTTC.

This clonotype was found many times. This chain connects TRBV27 to TRBJ1-1; 8 nucleotides line up with TRBD1. The J segment lost 4 bases and the V segment lost 5 bases, leaving 0 bases of the junction unmatched. CDR3 size: 12 residues. The germline V gene has CDR1 MNHEY and CDR2 SMNVEV (reference sequence). As DNA, the CDR3 is TGTGCCAGCAGTACAGGGGGCACTGAAGCTTTCTTT. It specifies CASSTGGTEAFF.

As concerns this clonotype: This may stem from a read error, because a much larger clone lies one nucleotide away. The rearrangement uses TRBV6-1 and TRBJ1-2; the D is unclear. Germline assignment: CDR1 MNHNS and CDR2 SASEGT. The V end lost 9 bases, the J end lost 2 bases, and 16 bases lay between the germline ends. The CDR3 covers 14 residues. In DNA, the CDR3 is TGTGCCAGTCGAAATAGGATGGCGAACTATGGCTACACCTTC. It codes for CASRNRMANYGYTF.

The chain recombines TRBV15 with TRBJ2-3; D is undetermined. Trimming cost V 1 base and J 5 bases, with 7 bases left between them. Germline assignment: CDR1 LNHNV and CDR2 YYDKDF (reference sequence). The CDR3 length is 13 residues. The CDR3 DNA is TGTGCCACCAGCAGAGGGAAGGAAGATACGCAGTATTTT. This codes for CATSRGKEDTQYF.

In its sample, this clonotype was seen many times. V gene TRBV11-2 combines with J gene TRBJ2-7, with 7 bases that match TRBD1. The V gene's germline CDR1 is SGHAT and CDR2 FQNNGV. CDR3 length: 17 amino acids. J was trimmed by 1 base and V by 8 bases; bases with no gene match: 17. The CDR3 bases are TGTGCCAGCGGAAGACAACAGGGGATTGATAGGTCCTACGAGCAGTACTTC. Protein: CASGRQQGIDRSYEQYF.

In this sample, this clonotype turned up many times. This sequence joins TRBV6-4 and TRBJ2-2; the match to TRBD2 covers 8 bases. The CDR3 length is 14 residues. V shed 3 bases, J shed 3 bases, and the junction held 0 bases outside the gene matches. CDR1 and CDR2 (germline): MRHNA, SNTAGT. DNA of the CDR3: TGTGCCAGCAGTGAGCGGGGGGACACCGGGGAGCTGTTTTTT. This gives the protein CASSERGDTGELFF.

The chain recombines TRBV7-8 with TRBJ2-3, with a weak D call TRBD1 (7 bases). The CDR3 contains 16 residues. V was clipped by 5 bases and J by 3 bases, with 18 bases between them. Germline V lookup: CDR1 SGHVS, CDR2 FQNEAQ. CDR3 DNA: TGTGCCAGCAGCGCAGGGCAGGGGGGTGGAACAGATACGCAGTATTTT. It specifies CASSAGQGGGTDTQYF. The entire variable domain, with the rest obtained from reference TRBV7-8 and TRBJ2-3, is as follows: GAGVSQSPRYKVAKRGQDVALRCDPISGHVSLFWYQQALGQGPEFLTYFQNEAQLDKSGLPSDRFFAERPEGSVSTLKIQRTQQEDSAVYLCASSAGQGGGTDTQYFGPGTRLTVL.

About this clonotype itself: Given a much more abundant clone one base away, this may be a read error. The genes are TRBV7-8 and TRBJ1-1, with TRBD1 as a possible D gene (6 bases). Germline loops: CDR1 SGHVS, CDR2 FQNEAQ. The CDR3 runs to 14 residues. This chain's CDR3 is CASSLERWDTEALF. CDR3 DNA sequence: TGTGCCAGCAGCTTAGAACGGTGGGACACTGAAGCTCTCTTT.

The J gene is TRBJ2-6, the V gene TRBV15; TRBD2 is a possible D gene (5 bases). The CDR3 consists of 16 residues. The V gene lost 0 bases and the J gene lost 0 bases, with 6 bases spanning the gap. Germline assignment: CDR1 LNHNV and CDR2 YYDKDF (reference sequence). This CDR3 reads CATSRERGSGANVLTF. DNA of the CDR3: TGTGCCACCAGCAGAGAACGGGGCTCTGGGGCCAACGTCCTGACTTTC. The full variable domain, with the rest looked up from reference TRBV15 and TRBJ2-6, is DAMVIQNPRYQVTQFGKPVTLSCSQTLNHNVMYWYQQKSSQAPKLLFHYYDKDFNNEADTPDNFQSRRPNTSFCFLDIRSPGLGDTAMYLCATSRERGSGANVLTFGAGSRLTVL.

The chain combines TRBV5-4 with TRBJ1-2; possibly TRBD1 for D (5 bases). Per the germline V gene, CDR1 is SGHNT and CDR2 is YYREEE (reference sequence). The CDR3 is 15 residues long. Trimming pared 9 bases from V and 7 bases from J, leaving 25 bases between. Here the CDR3 DNA reads TGTGCCACCAGGCTGGGGGTGGAGGGGTTGGGTGGCTACACCTTC. Translated, it gives CATRLGVEGLGGYTF.

The chain combines TRBV15 with TRBJ2-7; D tentatively reads TRBD1 or TRBD2 (6 bases each). CDR3 length: 15 residues. Per germline, CDR1 LNHNV and CDR2 YYDKDF (reference sequence). V dropped 0 bases and J dropped 6 bases, with 15 bases sitting between them. Written as DNA, the CDR3 is TGTGCCACCAGCAGAGACTACGCGGAGGGGGGCGAGCAGTACTTC. Translation gives CATSRDYAEGGEQYF.

This clonotype was seen a few times. Possible read error: a much larger clone is one base away. The V call is TRBV12-3 or TRBV12-4, the J call TRBJ2-2; weak D call: TRBD1 (6 bases). The CDR3 runs to 17 residues. DNA of the CDR3: TGTGCCAGCAGTTATTACATGGGGATAGGGGACACCGGGGAGCCGTTTTTT. Its translation: CASSYYMGIGDTGEPFF.

In this sample, this clonotype turned up many times. The V and J genes are TRBV2 and TRBJ1-5; D may be TRBD1 (6 bases). V was shortened by 4 bases and J by 6 bases, with 16 bases between the two germline ends. From germline, CDR1 is SNHLY and CDR2 FYNNEI. The CDR3 is 15 residues long. The CDR3 sequence is CASSVMGPGVQPQHF. CDR3 bases: TGTGCCAGCAGTGTAATGGGGCCAGGGGTTCAGCCCCAGCATTTT. The entire variable domain, with the rest obtained from reference TRBV2 and TRBJ1-5, is as follows: EPEVTQTPSHQVTQMGQEVILRCVPISNHLYFYWYRQILGQKVEFLVSFYNNEISEKSEIFDDQFSVERPDGSNFTLKIRSTKLEDSAMYFCASSVMGPGVQPQHFGDGTRLSIL.

The V and J genes are TRBV19 and TRBJ2-7; D unresolved. Germline CDR1 reads LNHDA; CDR2 reads SQIVND (reference sequence). Trimming left V 6 bases short and J 3 bases short, with 12 bases between. This CDR3 spans 13 amino acids. DNA for the CDR3: TGTGCCAGTAGCCTCGGAAGAAACTACGAGCAGTACTTC. Encoded protein: CASSLGRNYEQYF.

This clonotype has ten or more counts. This chain connects TRBV5-1 to TRBJ2-1; TRBD2 aligns across 7 bases. The length of the CDR3 is 16 residues. The V segment lost 0 bases and the J segment 4 bases; nucleotides outside the gene matches: 7. CDR1 and CDR2 (germline): SGHRS, YFSETQ. The CDR3 protein is CASSLGFDSGYNEQFF. In nucleotides, the CDR3 is TGCGCCAGCAGCTTGGGTTTTGATAGCGGGTACAATGAGCAGTTCTTC.

This clonotype was counted a few times. The chain combines TRBV10-3 with TRBJ1-2; tentatively, D is TRBD1 (5 bases). Between the trimmed V and J ends, which lost 2 bases and 5 bases, there was a span of 12 bases. Germline CDR1 and CDR2: ENHRY and SYGVKD. This CDR3 has 14 residues. The CDR3 spells CAISEVGPLYGYTF. The CDR3 bases are TGTGCCATCAGTGAGGTGGGACCCTTGTATGGCTACACCTTC.

This clonotype was seen only once. Compared with germline, one end of the junction differs, possibly owing to a read error. This sequence joins TRBV15 and TRBJ1-1, with D possibly TRBD1 on 6 matching bases. CDR3 size: 15 residues. Per germline, CDR1 LNHNV and CDR2 YYDKDF (reference sequence). The CDR3 loop reads CATSRDRGQLTEALF. The CDR3 nucleotides are TGTGCCACCAGCAGGGATCGGGGGCAGCTCACTGAAGCTCTCTTT.

The chain recombines TRBV10-3 with TRBJ2-1, with unresolved D. V dropped 9 bases and J dropped 9 bases, with 12 bases sitting between them. Looked up from germline, CDR1 is ENHRY and CDR2 is SYGVKD. This CDR3 contains 11 residues. CDR3 DNA sequence: TGTGCCATTAGCAACACCTTTGAGCAGTTCTTC. It specifies CAISNTFEQFF.

The CDR3 sequence: CASSKAVSYEQYF. CDR3 DNA: TGTGCCAGTAGTAAGGCGGTCTCCTACGAGCAGTACTTC. The rearrangement links TRBV19 to TRBJ2-7; D gene unclear. The CDR3 runs 13 residues. CDR1 and CDR2 from the germline V gene are LNHDA and SQIVND (reference sequence). The ends were cut back, 4 bases at V and 0 bases at J, with 7 bases in the middle.

This rearrangement joins TRBV19 to TRBJ1-1; no firm D call. CDR1 and CDR2 (germline): LNHDA, SQIVND (reference sequence). The CDR3 is 11 residues long. Trimming left V 7 bases short and J 8 bases short, with 11 bases between. CDR3 bases: TGTGCCAGTATAACACCAAGGGAAGCTTTCTTT. Its translation: CASITPREAFF.

This clonotype was recorded at least ten times. This chain uses TRBV9 with TRBJ1-5, with TRBD1 identical over 7 bases. Per germline, CDR1 SGDLS and CDR2 YYNGEE. The trim removed 0 bases at V and 7 bases at J, leaving 4 bases unmatched. The length of the CDR3 is 14 residues. The DNA for the CDR3 is TGTGCCAGCAGCGTAGGACAGGGAGGGCAGCCCCAGCATTTT. Translation: CASSVGQGGQPQHF.

The genes are TRBV20-1 and TRBJ1-2; 12 bases align to TRBD1. The CDR3 contains 15 residues. V trimming: 6 bases; J trimming: 7 bases; junction bases outside the gene matches: 12. Germline lookup yields CDR1 DFQATT and CDR2 SNEGSKA (reference sequence). CDR3 nucleotide sequence: TGCAGTGCGTCCGGGACAGGGGGCAGTTTTCGTGGCTACACCTTC. Its protein is CSASGTGGSFRGYTF.

This clonotype has only a few counts. It may be a read error: a sequence one base away is much more abundant. This chain uses TRBV6-1 with TRBJ2-7; the match to TRBD1 covers 10 bases. The CDR3 is 14 amino acids. The germline gives CDR1 MNHNS, CDR2 SASEGT. For the CDR3, the DNA is TGTGCCAGCAGTGGATGGGACAGGGGTTACGAGCGGTACTTC. This sequence encodes CASSGWDRGYERYF.